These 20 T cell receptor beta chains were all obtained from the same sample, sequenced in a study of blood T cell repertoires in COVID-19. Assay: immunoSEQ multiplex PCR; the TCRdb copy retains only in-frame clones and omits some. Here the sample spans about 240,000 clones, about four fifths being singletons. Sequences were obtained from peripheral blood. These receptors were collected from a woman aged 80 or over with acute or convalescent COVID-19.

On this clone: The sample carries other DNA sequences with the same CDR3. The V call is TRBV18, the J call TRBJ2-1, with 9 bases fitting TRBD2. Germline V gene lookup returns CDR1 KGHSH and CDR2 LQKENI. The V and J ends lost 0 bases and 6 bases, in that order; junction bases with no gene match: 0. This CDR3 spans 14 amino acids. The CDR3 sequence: CASSPPSGGNEQFF. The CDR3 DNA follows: TGTGCCAGCTCACCACCTAGCGGGGGCAATGAGCAGTTCTTC.

Here the CDR3 reads CASSLDLRQETQYF. The CDR3 nucleotides read TGTGCCAGCAGCTTGGATTTGAGACAAGAGACCCAGTACTTC. The rearrangement joins TRBV5-6 to TRBJ2-5; D unresolved. Per the germline V gene, CDR1 is SGHDT and CDR2 is YYEEEE. Trimming removed 0 bases from V and 2 bases from J, with 8 bases in between. The CDR3 loop spans 14 amino acids.

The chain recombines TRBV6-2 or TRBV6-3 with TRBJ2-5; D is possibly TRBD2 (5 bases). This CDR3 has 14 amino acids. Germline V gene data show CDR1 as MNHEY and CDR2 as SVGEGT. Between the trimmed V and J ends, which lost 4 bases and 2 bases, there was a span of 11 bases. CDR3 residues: CASSFTGTQETQYF. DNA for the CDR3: TGTGCCAGCAGTTTTACGGGAACGCAAGAGACCCAGTACTTC.

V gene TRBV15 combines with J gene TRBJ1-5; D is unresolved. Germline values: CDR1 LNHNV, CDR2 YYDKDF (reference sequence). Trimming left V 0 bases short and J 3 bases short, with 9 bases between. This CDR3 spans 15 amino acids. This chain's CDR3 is CATSRDQSNNQPQHF. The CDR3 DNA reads TGTGCCACCAGCAGAGATCAGTCCAACAATCAGCCCCAGCATTTT.

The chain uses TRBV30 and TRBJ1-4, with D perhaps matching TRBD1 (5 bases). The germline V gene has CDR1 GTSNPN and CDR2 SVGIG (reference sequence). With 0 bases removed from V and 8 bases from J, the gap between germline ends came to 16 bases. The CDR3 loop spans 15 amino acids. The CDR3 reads CAWSVKSGWGEKLFF. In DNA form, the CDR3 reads TGTGCCTGGAGTGTAAAATCCGGATGGGGCGAAAAACTGTTTTTT.

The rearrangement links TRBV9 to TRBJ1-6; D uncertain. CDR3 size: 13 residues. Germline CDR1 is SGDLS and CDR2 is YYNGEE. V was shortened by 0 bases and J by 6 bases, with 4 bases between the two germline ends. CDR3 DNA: TGTGCCAGCAGCGTAGCGGTTAATTCACCCCTCCACTTT. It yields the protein CASSVAVNSPLHF.

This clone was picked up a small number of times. Here the CDR3 DNA reads TGTGCCAGCAGCGTAGCTGGGGGGATCTCTGGAAACACCATATATTTT. It yields the protein CASSVAGGISGNTIYF. The chain carries TRBV9 and TRBJ1-3; D may be TRBD1 (5 bases). The CDR3 has 16 residues. Deletions cut 0 bases from V and 0 bases from J, with 10 bases between. In germline, CDR1 is SGDLS, CDR2 YYNGEE.

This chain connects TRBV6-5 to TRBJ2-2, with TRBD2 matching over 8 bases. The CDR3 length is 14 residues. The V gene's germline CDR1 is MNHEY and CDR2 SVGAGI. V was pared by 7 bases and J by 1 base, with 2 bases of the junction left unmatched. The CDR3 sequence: CASTRGGNTGELFF. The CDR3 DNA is TGTGCCAGCACCCGGGGGGGGAACACCGGGGAGCTGTTTTTT.

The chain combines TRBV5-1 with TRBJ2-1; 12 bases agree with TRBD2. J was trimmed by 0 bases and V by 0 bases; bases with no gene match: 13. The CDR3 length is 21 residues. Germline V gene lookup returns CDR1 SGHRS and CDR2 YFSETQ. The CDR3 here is CASSLVSKTSGGLSSYNEQFF. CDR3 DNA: TGCGCCAGCAGCTTGGTTTCCAAGACTAGCGGGGGCCTAAGCTCCTACAATGAGCAGTTCTTC.

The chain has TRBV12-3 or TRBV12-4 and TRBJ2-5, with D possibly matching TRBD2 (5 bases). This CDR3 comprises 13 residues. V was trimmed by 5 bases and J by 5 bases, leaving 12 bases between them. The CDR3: CASSQDSHETQYF. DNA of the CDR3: TGTGCCAGCAGTCAGGACTCCCATGAGACCCAGTACTTC.

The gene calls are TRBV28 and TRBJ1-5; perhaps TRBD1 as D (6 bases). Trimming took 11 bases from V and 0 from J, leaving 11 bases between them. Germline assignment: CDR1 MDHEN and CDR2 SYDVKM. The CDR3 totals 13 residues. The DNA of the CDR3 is TGTGCCGCCAGGGGCACTAGCAATCAGCCCCAGCATTTT. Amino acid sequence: CAARGTSNQPQHF.

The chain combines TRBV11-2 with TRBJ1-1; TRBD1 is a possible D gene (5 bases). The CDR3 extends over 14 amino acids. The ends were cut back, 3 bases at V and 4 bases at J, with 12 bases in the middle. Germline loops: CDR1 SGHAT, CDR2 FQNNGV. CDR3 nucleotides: TGTGCCAGCAGCTTCGGGGGGAGAATCACTGAAGCTTTCTTT. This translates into CASSFGGRITEAFF.

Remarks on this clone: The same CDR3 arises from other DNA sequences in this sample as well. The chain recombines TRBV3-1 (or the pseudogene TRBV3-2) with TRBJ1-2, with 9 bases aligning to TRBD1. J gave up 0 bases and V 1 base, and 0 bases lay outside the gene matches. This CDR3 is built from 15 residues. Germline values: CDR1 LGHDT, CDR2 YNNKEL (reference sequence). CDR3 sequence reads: CASSQGQGANYGYTF. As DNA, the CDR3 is TGTGCCAGCAGCCAAGGACAGGGGGCTAACTATGGCTACACCTTC.

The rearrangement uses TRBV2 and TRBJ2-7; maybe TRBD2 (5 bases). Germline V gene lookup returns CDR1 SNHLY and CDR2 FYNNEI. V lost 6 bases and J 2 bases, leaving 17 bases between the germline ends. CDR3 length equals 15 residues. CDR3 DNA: TGTGCCAGCAGGCCCCGAGCGGCTATCCCCTACGAGCAGTACTTC. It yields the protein CASRPRAAIPYEQYF.

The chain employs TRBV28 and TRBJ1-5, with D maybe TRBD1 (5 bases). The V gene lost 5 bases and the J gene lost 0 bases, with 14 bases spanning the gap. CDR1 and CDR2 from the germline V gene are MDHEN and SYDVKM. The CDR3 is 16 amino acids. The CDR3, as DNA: TGTGCCAGCAGTCCCCCGACAGCATATAGCAATCAGCCCCAGCATTTT. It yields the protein CASSPPTAYSNQPQHF.

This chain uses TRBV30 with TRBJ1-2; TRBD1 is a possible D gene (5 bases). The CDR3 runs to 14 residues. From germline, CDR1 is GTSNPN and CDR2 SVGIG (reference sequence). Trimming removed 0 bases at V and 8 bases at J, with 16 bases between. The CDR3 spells CAWSVQVGGVGYTF. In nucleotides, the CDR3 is TGTGCCTGGAGTGTACAAGTCGGAGGGGTCGGCTACACCTTC.

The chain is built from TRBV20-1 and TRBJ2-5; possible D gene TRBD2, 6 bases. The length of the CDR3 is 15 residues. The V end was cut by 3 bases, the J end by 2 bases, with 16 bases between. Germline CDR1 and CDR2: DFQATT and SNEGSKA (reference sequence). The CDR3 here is CSASPAGLWQETQYF. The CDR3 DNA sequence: TGCAGTGCTAGTCCGGCGGGACTCTGGCAAGAGACCCAGTACTTC.

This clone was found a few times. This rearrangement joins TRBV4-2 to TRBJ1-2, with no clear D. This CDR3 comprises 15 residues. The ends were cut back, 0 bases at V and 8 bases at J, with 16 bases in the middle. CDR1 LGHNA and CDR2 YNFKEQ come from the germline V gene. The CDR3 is CASSQEVSGMGGYTF. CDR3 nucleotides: TGTGCCAGCAGCCAAGAAGTCTCGGGAATGGGCGGCTACACCTTC.

CDR3 in amino acids: CASSGRTYNQPQHF. The CDR3 nucleotides are TGTGCCAGCAGCGGCCGGACATATAATCAGCCCCAGCATTTT. This rearrangement joins TRBV6-5 to TRBJ1-5, with a tentative D call TRBD1 (5 bases). Trimming removed 6 bases at V and 4 bases at J, with 13 bases between. Germline V lookup: CDR1 MNHEY, CDR2 SVGAGI. The CDR3 contains 14 residues.

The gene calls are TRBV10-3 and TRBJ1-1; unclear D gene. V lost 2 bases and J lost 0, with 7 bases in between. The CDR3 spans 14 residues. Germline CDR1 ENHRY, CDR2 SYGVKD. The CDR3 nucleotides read TGTGCCATCAGTGAGGCAGGTCTGAACACTGAAGCTTTCTTT. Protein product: CAISEAGLNTEAFF.